The T cell receptor (beta chain) under discussion was sequenced for a study of response to subunit inactivated influenza vaccine. Study-wide findings and caveats: Each seasonal influenza vaccination, the authors suggested, recruits few new T cells.

TCRdb analysed the RT-PCR reads with MiXCR anew, one entry per CDR3 protein. The table includes fewer than 650,000 distinct CDR3 sequences, roughly 13% detected once. There are 14 residues in the CDR3. Germline lookup yields CDR1 SGHRS and CDR2 YFSETQ. V shed 2 bases and J shed 5 bases, with 11 bases lying between them. As for this clonotype: Its antigen is still unknown.

This rearrangement joins TRBV5-1 to TRBJ2-1; D unresolved. This TCR came from a man in his fifties who received an inactivated influenza vaccine. The sequences come from PBMCs from blood, collected roughly 47 days after vaccination. CDR3 residues: CASSFSAPNNEQFF. The CDR3 bases are TGCGCCAGCAGCTTTTCAGCTCCCAACAATGAGCAGTTCTTC.